This TCR beta chain was identified in a study of cytomegalovirus exposure and HLA in healthy donors. General study findings and limits: The authors listed 164 TCR beta chains as cytomegalovirus-associated.

60 Vbeta and 13 Jbeta primers were used in PCR. Profiling relied on immunoSEQ multiplex PCR, and the TCRdb table lists in-frame clones only, not all of them. The repertoire has around 100,000 clones, 60% to 80% of them found once; the top ten carry roughly 4%. Germline CDR1 and CDR2: SGHTA and FQGNSA. The CDR3 spans 15 residues. Trimming removed 3 bases from V and 3 bases from J; junction bases left unmatched: 6. As for this clone: As yet, its antigen is unknown.

The chain is built from TRBV7-2 and TRBJ2-5; 8 bases are shared with TRBD1. The receptor was derived from a man aged 50 to 59 in good health and CMV-seropositive. Sequences were obtained from PBMCs. The CDR3 sequence: CASSFQTGDEETQYF. CDR3 DNA: TGTGCCAGCAGCTTTCAGACAGGGGACGAAGAGACCCAGTACTTC.